One TCR beta chain is described in this entry. V gave up 0 bases and J gave up 8 bases, with 18 bases separating them. The V gene's germline CDR1 is SGHRS and CDR2 YFSETQ. This CDR3 is 16 amino acids long. Two negative PCRs, clearance, or symptom resolution had been documented for recovered Cohort 3 donors. This sample was included in a study of blood T cell repertoires in COVID-19. The method was immunoSEQ multiplex PCR; TCRdb's version includes in-frame clones alone and lacks a portion of them. The sample yields about 160,000 clones, 84% seen once. This receptor was obtained from a woman between 45 and 60 years old who had recovered from COVID-19. Sequencing was carried out using PBMCs or T cells enriched from blood (not recorded which). The chain joins TRBV5-1 to TRBJ2-1; TRBD2 might be the D (5 bases). CDR3 nucleotide sequence: TGCGCCAGCAGCTTGGGCGGGTCGGGAAGGTTGGATGAGCAGTTCTTC. This translates into CASSLGGSGRLDEQFF.